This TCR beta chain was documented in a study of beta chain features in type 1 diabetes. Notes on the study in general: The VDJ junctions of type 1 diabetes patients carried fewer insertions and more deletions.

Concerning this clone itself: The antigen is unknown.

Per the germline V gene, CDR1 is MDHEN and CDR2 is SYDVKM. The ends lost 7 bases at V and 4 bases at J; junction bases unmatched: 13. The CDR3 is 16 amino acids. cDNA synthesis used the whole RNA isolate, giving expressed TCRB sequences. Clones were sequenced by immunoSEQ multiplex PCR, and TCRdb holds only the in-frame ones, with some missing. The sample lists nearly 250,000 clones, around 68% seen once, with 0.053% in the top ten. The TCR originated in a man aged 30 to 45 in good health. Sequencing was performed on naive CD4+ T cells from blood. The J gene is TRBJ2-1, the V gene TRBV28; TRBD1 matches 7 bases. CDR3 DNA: TGTGCCAGCATCTCACAGGGGTTTGGGTCTTACAATGAGCAGTTCTTC. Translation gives CASISQGFGSYNEQFF.